This entry describes one T cell receptor (beta chain). The sample is drawn from a study of cytomegalovirus exposure and HLA in healthy donors. Trimming removed 2 bases at V and 4 bases at J, with 14 bases between. Germline values: CDR1 MNHNS, CDR2 SASEGT. The CDR3 runs to 15 residues. PCR employed 60 Vbeta and 13 Jbeta primers. The assay was immunoSEQ multiplex PCR, and TCRdb's table has in-frame clones only and misses some. The sample has about 190,000 clones; 65% to 85% are singletons. This TCR came from a woman under 30 in good health and CMV-seronegative. The chain combines TRBV6-1 with TRBJ1-1, with D hard to call. Source material: PBMCs. CDR3 DNA: TGTGCCAGCAGTGAAAGCGGAGGGATATTCACTGAAGCTTTCTTT. Protein product: CASSESGGIFTEAFF.